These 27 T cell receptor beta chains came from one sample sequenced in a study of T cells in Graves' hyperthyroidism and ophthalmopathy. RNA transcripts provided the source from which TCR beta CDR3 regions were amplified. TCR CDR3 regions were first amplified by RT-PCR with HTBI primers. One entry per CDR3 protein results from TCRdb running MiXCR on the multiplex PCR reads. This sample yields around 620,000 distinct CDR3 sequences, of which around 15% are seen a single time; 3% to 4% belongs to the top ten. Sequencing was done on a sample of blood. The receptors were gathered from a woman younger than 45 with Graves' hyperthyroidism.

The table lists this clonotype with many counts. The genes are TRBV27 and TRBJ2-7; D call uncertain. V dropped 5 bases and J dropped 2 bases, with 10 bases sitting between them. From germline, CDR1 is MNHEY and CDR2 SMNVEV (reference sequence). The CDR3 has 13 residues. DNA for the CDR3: TGTGCCAGCAGTGCCCCGGTAACCTACGAGCAGTACTTC. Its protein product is CASSAPVTYEQYF.

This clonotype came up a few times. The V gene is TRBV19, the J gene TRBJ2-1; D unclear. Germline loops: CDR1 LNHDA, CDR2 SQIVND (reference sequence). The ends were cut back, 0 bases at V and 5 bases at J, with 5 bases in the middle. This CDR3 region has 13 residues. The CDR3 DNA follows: TGTGCCAGTAGTATAGACAGTAACAATGAGCAGTTCTTC. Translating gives CASSIDSNNEQFF.

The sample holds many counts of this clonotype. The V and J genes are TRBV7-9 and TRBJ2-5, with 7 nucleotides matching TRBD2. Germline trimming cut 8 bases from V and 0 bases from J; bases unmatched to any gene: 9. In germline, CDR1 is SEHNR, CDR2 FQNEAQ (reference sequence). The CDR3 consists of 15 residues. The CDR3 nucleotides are TGTGCCAGCGGGGAGGGAATCTTGTACCAAGAGACCCAGTACTTC. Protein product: CASGEGILYQETQYF.

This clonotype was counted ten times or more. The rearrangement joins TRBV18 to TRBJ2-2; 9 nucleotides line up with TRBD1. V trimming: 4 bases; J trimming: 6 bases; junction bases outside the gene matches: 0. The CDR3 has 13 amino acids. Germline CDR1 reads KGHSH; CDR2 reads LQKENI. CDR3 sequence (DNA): TGTGCCAGCTCACGACAGGGGGCCGGGGAGCTGTTTTTT. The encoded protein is CASSRQGAGELFF.

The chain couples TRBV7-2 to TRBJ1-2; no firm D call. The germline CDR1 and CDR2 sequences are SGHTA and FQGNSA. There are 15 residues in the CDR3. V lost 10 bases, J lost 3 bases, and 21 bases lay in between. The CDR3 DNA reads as TGTGCCACCCAAAGCTCGCTACAGTTTTACTATGGCTACACCTTC. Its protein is CATQSSLQFYYGYTF.

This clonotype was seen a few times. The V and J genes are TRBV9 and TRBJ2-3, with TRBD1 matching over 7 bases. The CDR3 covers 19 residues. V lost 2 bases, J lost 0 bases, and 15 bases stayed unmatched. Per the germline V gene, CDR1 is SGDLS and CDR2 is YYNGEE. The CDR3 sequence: CASSVPRDSLETSTDTQYF. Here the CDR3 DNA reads TGTGCCAGCAGCGTCCCCCGGGACAGCTTAGAGACTAGCACAGATACGCAGTATTTT.

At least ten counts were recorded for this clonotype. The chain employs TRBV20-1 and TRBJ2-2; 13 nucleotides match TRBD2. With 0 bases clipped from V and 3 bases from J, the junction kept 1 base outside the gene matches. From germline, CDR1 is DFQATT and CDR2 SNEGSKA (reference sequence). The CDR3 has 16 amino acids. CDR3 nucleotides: TGCAGTGCTAGAGAAGGACTAGCGGGAGACACCGGGGAGCTGTTTTTT. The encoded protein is CSAREGLAGDTGELFF.

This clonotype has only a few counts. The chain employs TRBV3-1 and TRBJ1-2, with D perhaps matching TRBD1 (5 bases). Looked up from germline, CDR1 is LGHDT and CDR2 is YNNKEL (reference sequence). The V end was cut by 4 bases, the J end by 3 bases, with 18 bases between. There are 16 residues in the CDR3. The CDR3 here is CASSPRAGHRDYGYTF. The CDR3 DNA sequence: TGTGCCAGCAGCCCTAGGGCTGGACATCGGGACTATGGCTACACCTTC.

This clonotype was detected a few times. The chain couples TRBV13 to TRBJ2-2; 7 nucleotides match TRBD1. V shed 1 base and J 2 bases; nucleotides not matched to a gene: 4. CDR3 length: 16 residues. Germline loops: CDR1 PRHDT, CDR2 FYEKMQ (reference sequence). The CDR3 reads CASSLEGQRNTGELFF. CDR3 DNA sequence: TGTGCCAGCAGCTTAGAGGGACAGCGAAACACCGGGGAGCTGTTTTTT. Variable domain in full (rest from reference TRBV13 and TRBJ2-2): AAGVIQSPRHLIKEKRETATLKCYPIPRHDTVYWYQQGPGQDPQFLISFYEKMQSDKGSIPDRFSAQQFSDYHSELNMSSLELGDSALYFCASSLEGQRNTGELFFGEGSRLTVL.

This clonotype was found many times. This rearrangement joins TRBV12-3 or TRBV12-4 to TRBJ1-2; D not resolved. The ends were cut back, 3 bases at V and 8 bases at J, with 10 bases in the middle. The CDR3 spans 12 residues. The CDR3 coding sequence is TGTGCCAGCAGTTTGAGACTCGGAGGCTACACCTTC. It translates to CASSLRLGGYTF.

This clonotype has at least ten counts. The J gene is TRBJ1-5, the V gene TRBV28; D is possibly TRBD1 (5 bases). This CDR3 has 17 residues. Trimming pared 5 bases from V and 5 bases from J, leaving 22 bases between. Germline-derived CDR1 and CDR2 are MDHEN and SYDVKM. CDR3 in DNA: TGTGCCAGCAGTCCCGTCGACTACGGGGGGGGACATCAGCCCCAGCATTTT. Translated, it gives CASSPVDYGGGHQPQHF.

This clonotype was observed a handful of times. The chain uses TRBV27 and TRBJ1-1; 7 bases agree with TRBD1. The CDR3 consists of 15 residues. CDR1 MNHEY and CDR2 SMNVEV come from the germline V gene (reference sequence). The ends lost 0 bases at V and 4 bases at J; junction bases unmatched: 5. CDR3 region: CASSLSRHRGTEAFF. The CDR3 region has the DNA TGTGCCAGCAGTTTATCGAGGCACAGGGGCACTGAAGCTTTCTTT.

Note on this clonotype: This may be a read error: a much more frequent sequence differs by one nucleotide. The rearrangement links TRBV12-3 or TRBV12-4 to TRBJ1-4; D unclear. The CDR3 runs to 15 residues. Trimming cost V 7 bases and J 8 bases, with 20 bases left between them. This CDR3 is CASISADFRKEKLFF. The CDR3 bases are TGTGCCAGCATTTCGGCGGACTTTCGGAAAGAAAAACTGTTTTTT.

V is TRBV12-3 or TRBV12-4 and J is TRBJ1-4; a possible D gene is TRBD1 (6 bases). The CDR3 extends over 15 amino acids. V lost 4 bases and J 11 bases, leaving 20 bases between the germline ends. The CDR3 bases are TGTGCCAGCAGTTCGAGGAGCACGGACAGTACGAAACTGTTTTTT. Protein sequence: CASSSRSTDSTKLFF.

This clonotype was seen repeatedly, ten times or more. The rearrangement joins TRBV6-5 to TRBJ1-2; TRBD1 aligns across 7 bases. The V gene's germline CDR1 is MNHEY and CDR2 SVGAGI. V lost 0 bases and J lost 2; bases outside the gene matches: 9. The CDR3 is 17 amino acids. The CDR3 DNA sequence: TGTGCCAGCAGTTACTCGGGGTTAGGGGGCGGAAACTATGGCTACACCTTC. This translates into CASSYSGLGGGNYGYTF.

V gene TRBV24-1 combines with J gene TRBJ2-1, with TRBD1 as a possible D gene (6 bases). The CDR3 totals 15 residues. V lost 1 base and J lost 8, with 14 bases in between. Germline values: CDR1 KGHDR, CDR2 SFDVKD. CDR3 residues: CATSDLSGQFDEQFF. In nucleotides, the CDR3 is TGTGCCACCAGTGATTTAAGCGGACAGTTCGATGAGCAGTTCTTC.

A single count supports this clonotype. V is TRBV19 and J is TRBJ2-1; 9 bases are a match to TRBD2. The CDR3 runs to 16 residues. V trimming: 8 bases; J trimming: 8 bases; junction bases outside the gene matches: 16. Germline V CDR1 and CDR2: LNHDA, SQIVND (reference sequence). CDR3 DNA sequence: TGTGCCAGTGTAGCTCCTCTAGCGGGAACTATTCATGAGCAGTTCTTC. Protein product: CASVAPLAGTIHEQFF.

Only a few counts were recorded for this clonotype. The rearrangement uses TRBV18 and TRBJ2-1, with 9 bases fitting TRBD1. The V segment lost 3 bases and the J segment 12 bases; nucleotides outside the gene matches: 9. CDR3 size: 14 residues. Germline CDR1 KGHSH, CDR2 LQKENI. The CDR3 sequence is CASSPMDEGQGQFF. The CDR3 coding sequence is TGTGCCAGCTCACCGATGGACGAGGGACAGGGGCAGTTCTTC.

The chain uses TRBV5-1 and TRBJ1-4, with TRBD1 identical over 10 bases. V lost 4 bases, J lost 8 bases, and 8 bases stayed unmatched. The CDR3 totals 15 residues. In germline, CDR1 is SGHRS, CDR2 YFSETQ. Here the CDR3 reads CASSPDRGLEEKLFF. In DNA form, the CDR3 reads TGCGCCAGCAGCCCTGACAGGGGGCTAGAAGAAAAACTGTTTTTT.

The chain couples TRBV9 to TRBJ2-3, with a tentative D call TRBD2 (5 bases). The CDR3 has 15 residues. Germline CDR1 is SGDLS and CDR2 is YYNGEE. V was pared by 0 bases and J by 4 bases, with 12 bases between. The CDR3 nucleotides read TGTGCCAGCAGCGTAGCCCCAGGACTCGCAGATACGCAGTATTTT. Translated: CASSVAPGLADTQYF.

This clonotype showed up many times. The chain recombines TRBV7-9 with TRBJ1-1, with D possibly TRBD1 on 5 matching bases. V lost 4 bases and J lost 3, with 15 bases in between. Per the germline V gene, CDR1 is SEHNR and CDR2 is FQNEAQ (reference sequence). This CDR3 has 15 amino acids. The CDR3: CASSSGVSSYTEAFF. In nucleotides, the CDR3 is TGTGCCAGCAGCTCGGGGGTCTCAAGTTACACTGAAGCTTTCTTT.

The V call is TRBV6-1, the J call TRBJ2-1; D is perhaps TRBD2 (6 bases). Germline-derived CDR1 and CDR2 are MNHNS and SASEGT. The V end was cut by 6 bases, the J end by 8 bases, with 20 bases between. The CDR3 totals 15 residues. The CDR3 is CASRKFRAGGDEQFF. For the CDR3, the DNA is TGTGCCAGCAGGAAATTTAGGGCCGGCGGGGATGAGCAGTTCTTC.

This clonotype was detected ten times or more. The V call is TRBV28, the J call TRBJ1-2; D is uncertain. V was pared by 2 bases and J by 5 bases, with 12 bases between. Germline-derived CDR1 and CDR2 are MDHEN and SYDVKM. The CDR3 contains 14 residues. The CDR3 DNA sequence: TGTGCCAGCAGTTTAAGTACAATAGGGTATGGCTACACCTTC. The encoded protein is CASSLSTIGYGYTF.

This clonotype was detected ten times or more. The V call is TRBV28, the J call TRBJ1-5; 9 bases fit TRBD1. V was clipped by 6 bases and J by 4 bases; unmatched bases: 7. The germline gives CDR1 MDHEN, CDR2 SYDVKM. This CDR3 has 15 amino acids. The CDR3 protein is CASSGGTGWNQPQHF. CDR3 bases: TGTGCCAGCAGCGGGGGGACAGGGTGGAATCAGCCCCAGCATTTT.

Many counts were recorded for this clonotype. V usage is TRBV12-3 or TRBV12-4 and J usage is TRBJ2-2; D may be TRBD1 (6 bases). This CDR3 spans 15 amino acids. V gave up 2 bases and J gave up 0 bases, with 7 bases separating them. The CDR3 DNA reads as TGTGCCAGCAGTTTACACAGGGCGAACACCGGGGAGCTGTTTTTT. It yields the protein CASSLHRANTGELFF.

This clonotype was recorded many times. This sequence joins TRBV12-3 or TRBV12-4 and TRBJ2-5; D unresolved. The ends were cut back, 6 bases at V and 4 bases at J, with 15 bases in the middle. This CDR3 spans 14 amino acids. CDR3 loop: CASSLMIPRETQYF. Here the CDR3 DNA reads TGTGCCAGCAGCCTCATGATCCCCCGAGAGACCCAGTACTTC.

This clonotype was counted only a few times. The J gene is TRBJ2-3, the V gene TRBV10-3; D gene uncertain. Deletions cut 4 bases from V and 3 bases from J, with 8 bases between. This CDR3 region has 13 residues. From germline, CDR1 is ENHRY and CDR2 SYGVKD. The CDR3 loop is CAISVQNTDTQYF. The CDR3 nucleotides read TGTGCCATCAGTGTTCAGAATACAGATACGCAGTATTTT.